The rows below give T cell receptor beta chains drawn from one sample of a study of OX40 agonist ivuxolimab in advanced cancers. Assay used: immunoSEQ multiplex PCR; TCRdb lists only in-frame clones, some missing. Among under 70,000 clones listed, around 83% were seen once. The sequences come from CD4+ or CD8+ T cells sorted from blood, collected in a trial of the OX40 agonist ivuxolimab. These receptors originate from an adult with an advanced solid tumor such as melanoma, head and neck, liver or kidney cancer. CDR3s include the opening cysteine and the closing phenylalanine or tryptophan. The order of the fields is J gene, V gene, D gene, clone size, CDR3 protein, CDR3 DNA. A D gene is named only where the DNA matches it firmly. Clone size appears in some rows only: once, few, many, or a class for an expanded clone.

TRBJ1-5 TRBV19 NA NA CASSMVGGSNQPQHF TGTGCCAGTAGTATGGTGGGGGGAAGCAATCAGCCCCAGCATTTT
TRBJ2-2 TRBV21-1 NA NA CASSKSRPRGEANTGELFF TGTGCCAGCAGCAAATCCCGGCCCAGGGGAGAGGCGAACACCGGGGAGCTGTTTTTT
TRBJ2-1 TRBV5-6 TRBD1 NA CASSLLRDSFYNEQFF TGTGCCAGCAGCCTCCTCCGGGACAGCTTCTACAATGAGCAGTTCTTC
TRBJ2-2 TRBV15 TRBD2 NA CATSRELAGNTGELFF TGTGCCACCAGCAGAGAACTAGCGGGGAACACCGGGGAGCTGTTTTTT
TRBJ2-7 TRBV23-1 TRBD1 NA CASRGQVWTTYEQYF TGCGCCAGCAGGGGACAGGTTTGGACCACCTACGAGCAGTACTTC
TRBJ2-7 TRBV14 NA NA CASSQRNREGQYF TGTGCCAGCAGCCAAAGAAACAGGGAAGGGCAGTACTTC
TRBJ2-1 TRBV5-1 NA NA CASSLGGKRGEQFF TGCGCCAGCAGCCTGGGGGGTAAACGGGGTGAGCAGTTCTTC
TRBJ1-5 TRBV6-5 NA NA CASRADRSPTWPQHF TGTGCCAGCAGAGCCGACAGGTCACCCACTTGGCCCCAGCATTTT
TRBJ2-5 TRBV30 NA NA CAWIGPPTSGQETQYF TGTGCCTGGATAGGTCCGCCGACATCGGGGCAAGAGACCCAGTACTTC
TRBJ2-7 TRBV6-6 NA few CASSSPGLTTSYEQYF TGTGCCAGCAGCTCACCGGGACTTACGACCTCCTACGAGCAGTACTTC
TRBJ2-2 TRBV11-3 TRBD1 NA CASSSGQGYTGELFF TGTGCCAGCAGCTCGGGACAGGGCTACACCGGGGAGCTGTTTTTT
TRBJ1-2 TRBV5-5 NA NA CASSPDVGLDYGYTF TGTGCCAGCAGCCCGGATGTCGGATTAGATTATGGCTACACCTTC
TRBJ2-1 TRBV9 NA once CASSVGRDLSSYNEQFF TGTGCCAGCAGCGTAGGACGGGATCTCAGCTCCTACAATGAGCAGTTCTTC
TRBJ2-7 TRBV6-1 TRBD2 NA CASSENRGRAYEQYF TGTGCCAGCAGTGAAAACCGCGGGAGGGCCTACGAGCAGTACTTC
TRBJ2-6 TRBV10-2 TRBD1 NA CATRTGVSGANVLTF TGCGCCACCCGGACAGGGGTCTCTGGGGCCAACGTCCTGACTTTC
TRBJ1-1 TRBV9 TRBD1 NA CASSGQGNTEAFF TGTGCCAGCAGCGGACAGGGGAACACTGAAGCTTTCTTT
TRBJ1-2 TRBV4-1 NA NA CASSQGPGANYGYTF TGCGCCAGCAGCCAAGGGCCAGGGGCTAACTATGGCTACACCTTC
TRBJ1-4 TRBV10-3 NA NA CAIRDSSTNEKLFF TGTGCCATCAGGGACAGTTCAACTAATGAAAAACTGTTTTTT
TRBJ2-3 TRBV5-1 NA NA CASSFFHGTDTQYF TGCGCCAGCAGCTTCTTTCACGGCACAGATACGCAGTATTTT
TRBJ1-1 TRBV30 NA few CAWNHLGRLNTEAFF TGTGCCTGGAACCACTTGGGACGGTTGAACACTGAAGCTTTCTTT
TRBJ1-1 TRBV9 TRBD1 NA CASSPPRDRGLNTEAFF TGTGCCAGCAGCCCACCTCGGGACAGGGGGCTGAACACTGAAGCTTTCTTT
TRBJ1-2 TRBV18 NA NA CASSPTILDGYTF TGTGCCAGCTCTCCTACCATTTTGGATGGCTACACCTTC
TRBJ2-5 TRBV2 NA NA CASSIGLDSVETQYF TGTGCCAGCAGTATCGGTCTGGATTCGGTTGAGACCCAGTACTTC
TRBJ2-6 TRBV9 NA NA CASSVDSTPGANVLTF TGTGCCAGCAGCGTAGATTCCACCCCTGGGGCCAACGTCCTGACTTTC
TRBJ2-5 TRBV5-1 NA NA CASRKDVGEETQYF TGCGCCAGCAGGAAGGACGTCGGTGAAGAGACCCAGTACTTC
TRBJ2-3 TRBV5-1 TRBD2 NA CASSLVGSLAGGPDTQYF TGCGCCAGCAGCTTGGTGGGGTCTCTAGCGGGGGGTCCAGATACGCAGTATTTT
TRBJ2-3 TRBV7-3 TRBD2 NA CASSPGGSGRANTQYF TGTGCCAGCAGCCCAGGGGGTAGCGGGAGGGCTAATACGCAGTATTTT
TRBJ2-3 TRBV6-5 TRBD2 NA CASSVTSGGRDTQYF TGTGCCAGCAGCGTGACTAGCGGGGGGAGGGATACGCAGTATTTT
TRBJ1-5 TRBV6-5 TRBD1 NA CASRGQYSNQPQHF TGTGCCAGCAGGGGACAGTATAGCAATCAGCCCCAGCATTTT
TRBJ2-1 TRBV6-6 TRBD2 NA CASSPGLAEQFF TGTGCCAGCAGCCCAGGACTAGCGGAGCAGTTCTTC
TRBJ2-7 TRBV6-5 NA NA CASSYSYPPTYEQYF TGTGCCAGCAGTTACTCGTACCCCCCAACCTACGAGCAGTACTTC